This is a list of T cell receptor beta chains from one sample in a study of T cells after posttransplantation cyclophosphamide. Profiled with immunoSEQ multiplex PCR; TCRdb holds only in-frame clones, not every one. The repertoire holds tens of thousands of clones, with approximately 78% as singletons. The source was CD4+ T cells sorted from blood, collected 1,700 to 2,000 days after a stem cell transplant with posttransplant cyclophosphamide. Source of these receptors: a female patient between 35 and 55 years old who received an allogeneic stem cell transplant from a related donor, was CMV-positive, and had no GVHD. These T cells may partly come from the graft donor. CDR3s include the opening cysteine and the closing phenylalanine or tryptophan. A D gene is named only where the DNA matches it firmly. Size values are once, few and many counts, or a class for expanded clones, and some rows have none.

D	size	J	V	CDR3	DNA
NA	once	TRBJ2-3	TRBV5-1	CASSLGAQLNTQYF	TGCGCCAGCAGCTTGGGGGCGCAGCTTAATACGCAGTATTTT
TRBD1	NA	TRBJ1-4	TRBV10-3	CAISEPWTGGATNEKLFF	TGTGCCATCAGTGAGCCTTGGACAGGGGGGGCGACTAATGAAAAACTGTTTTTT
NA	NA	TRBJ1-3	TRBV9	CASSVEGDSGNTIYF	TGTGCCAGCAGCGTAGAGGGGGACTCTGGAAACACCATATATTTT
NA	medium-sized	TRBJ2-6	TRBV18	CASSPFPGVAGANVLTF	TGTGCCAGCTCCCCGTTTCCAGGGGTGGCTGGGGCCAACGTCCTGACTTTC
TRBD1	NA	TRBJ2-3	TRBV19	CASSILGTGSDTQYF	TGTGCCAGTAGTATTTTAGGGACAGGGTCAGATACGCAGTATTTT
NA	NA	TRBJ1-6	TRBV13	CASSLVGAWGSPLHF	TGTGCCAGCAGCTTAGTAGGGGCCTGGGGTTCACCCCTCCACTTT
NA	NA	TRBJ1-3	TRBV2	CASKTGSSGNTIYF	TGTGCCAGCAAAACAGGTTCCTCTGGAAACACCATATATTTT
TRBD2	NA	TRBJ2-7	TRBV2	CASSEGLAGVNEQYF	TGTGCCAGCAGTGAAGGGCTTGCGGGGGTTAACGAGCAGTACTTC
NA	NA	TRBJ2-3	TRBV6-5	CASSRGRDTQYF	TGTGCCAGCAGTAGGGGTCGAGATACGCAGTATTTT
TRBD2	NA	TRBJ2-5	TRBV19	CASSRSTSGQETQYF	TGTGCCAGTAGTCGCTCGACTAGCGGCCAAGAGACCCAGTACTTC
NA	NA	TRBJ2-3	TRBV18	CASSPLKDTQYF	TGTGCCAGCTCACCACTCAAAGATACGCAGTATTTT
TRBD1	NA	TRBJ2-6	TRBV19	CASSIIGTGSVKSGANVLTF	TGTGCCAGTAGTATAATCGGGACAGGGTCCGTTAAGTCTGGGGCCAACGTCCTGACTTTC
NA	NA	TRBJ2-5	TRBV5-1	CASSPAFGQETQYF	TGCGCCAGCTCTCCGGCGTTCGGGCAAGAGACCCAGTACTTC
NA	NA	TRBJ1-5	TRBV4-1	CASSQDKTRGGKGNQPQHF	TGCGCCAGCAGCCAAGATAAAACAAGGGGAGGTAAAGGCAATCAGCCCCAGCATTTT
NA	NA	TRBJ2-1	TRBV28	CASRQEAHNEQFF	TGTGCCAGCAGGCAGGAGGCCCACAATGAGCAGTTCTTC
NA	NA	TRBJ2-1	TRBV5-8	CASSPGLYNEQFF	TGTGCCAGCAGCCCGGGACTTTACAATGAGCAGTTCTTC
NA	once	TRBJ2-2	TRBV5-1	CASSLDSPNTGELFF	TGCGCCAGCAGCTTGGACAGCCCGAACACCGGGGAGCTGTTTTTT
NA	NA	TRBJ1-2	TRBV6-1	CASSAVQGDYGYTF	TGTGCCAGCAGTGCGGTCCAGGGCGACTATGGCTACACCTTC
TRBD1	NA	TRBJ2-7	TRBV5-1	CASSLMSRGLQIYEQYF	TGCGCCAGCAGCTTGATGAGCAGGGGGCTACAAATCTACGAGCAGTACTTC
TRBD1	NA	TRBJ1-2	TRBV19	CASSRQGANGYTF	TGTGCCAGTAGTCGACAGGGAGCAAATGGCTACACCTTC
TRBD2	few	TRBJ2-5	TRBV4-2	CASSGKLGLATAQYF	TGTGCCAGCAGCGGAAAGTTGGGACTAGCCACGGCCCAGTACTTC
NA	NA	TRBJ1-3	TRBV9	CASSWGEGGSGNTIYF	TGTGCCAGCAGCTGGGGTGAGGGAGGCTCTGGAAACACCATATATTTT
NA	NA	TRBJ2-5	TRBV20-1	CSAPRGETQYF	TGCAGTGCTCCCAGGGGTGAGACCCAGTACTTC
NA	NA	TRBJ2-1	TRBV29-1	CSVEMGARRPLSYNEQFF	TGCAGCGTTGAAATGGGGGCCAGGAGGCCTCTCTCCTACAATGAGCAGTTCTTC
NA	NA	TRBJ1-1	TRBV10-3	CAISDRVGLVGAFF	TGTGCCATCAGTGACCGAGTTGGGCTCGTCGGCGCTTTCTTT
TRBD1	NA	TRBJ1-2	TRBV6-5	CASSSGRDRDGYTF	TGTGCCAGCAGTTCAGGGAGGGACAGGGATGGCTACACCTTC
NA	NA	TRBJ2-3	TRBV7-2	CASSSQGTDTQYF	TGTGCCAGCAGCTCTCAGGGCACAGATACGCAGTATTTT
NA	NA	TRBJ2-3	TRBV2	CASIGARGSLIADTQYF	TGTGCCAGCATTGGAGCACGGGGGTCCCTTATTGCAGATACGCAGTATTTT
NA	NA	TRBJ2-3	TRBV5-4	CASSSLIGDTQYF	TGTGCCAGCAGCTCCCTCATCGGTGATACGCAGTATTTT
TRBD1	once	TRBJ1-1	TRBV10-1	CASTPDKGQGITEAFF	TGCGCCAGCACACCAGACAAGGGACAGGGGATTACTGAAGCTTTCTTT
NA	NA	TRBJ2-1	TRBV5-1	CASSPETGTPSPYNEQFF	TGCGCCAGCAGCCCCGAAACCGGGACACCCTCACCTTACAATGAGCAGTTCTTC
NA	NA	TRBJ1-3	TRBV19	CASIDDRLSGNTIYF	TGTGCCAGTATCGATGACAGGCTCTCTGGAAACACCATATATTTT
NA	NA	TRBJ1-1	TRBV7-6	CASSFSSEAFF	TGTGCCAGCAGCTTTTCCTCTGAAGCTTTCTTT
TRBD2	NA	TRBJ2-5	TRBV6-5	CASSSWGGETQYF	TGTGCCAGCAGTTCCTGGGGGGGGGAGACCCAGTACTTC
NA	NA	TRBJ1-4	TRBV6-6	CASTSGRQTWVKLFF	TGTGCCAGCACCTCTGGGCGACAGACTTGGGTAAAACTGTTTTTT
TRBD1	NA	TRBJ1-6	TRBV7-9	CASSSSGQVRWSSPLHF	TGTGCCAGCAGCTCATCGGGACAGGTTCGATGGAGTTCACCCCTCCACTTT
TRBD1	NA	TRBJ2-7	TRBV5-1	CASSPSPTGGGYEQYF	TGCGCCAGCAGCCCATCTCCGACAGGGGGCGGCTACGAGCAGTACTTC
NA	NA	TRBJ2-1	TRBV7-8	CASSLAQSGYYNEQFF	TGTGCCAGCAGCTTAGCGCAAAGCGGTTACTACAATGAGCAGTTCTTC
NA	NA	TRBJ1-1	TRBV7-3	CASSPTGNTEAFF	TGTGCCAGCAGCCCAACAGGGAATACTGAAGCTTTCTTT
TRBD1	NA	TRBJ2-5	TRBV7-7	CASSAEDRGTQYF	TGTGCTAGCAGCGCAGAGGACAGGGGGACCCAGTACTTC